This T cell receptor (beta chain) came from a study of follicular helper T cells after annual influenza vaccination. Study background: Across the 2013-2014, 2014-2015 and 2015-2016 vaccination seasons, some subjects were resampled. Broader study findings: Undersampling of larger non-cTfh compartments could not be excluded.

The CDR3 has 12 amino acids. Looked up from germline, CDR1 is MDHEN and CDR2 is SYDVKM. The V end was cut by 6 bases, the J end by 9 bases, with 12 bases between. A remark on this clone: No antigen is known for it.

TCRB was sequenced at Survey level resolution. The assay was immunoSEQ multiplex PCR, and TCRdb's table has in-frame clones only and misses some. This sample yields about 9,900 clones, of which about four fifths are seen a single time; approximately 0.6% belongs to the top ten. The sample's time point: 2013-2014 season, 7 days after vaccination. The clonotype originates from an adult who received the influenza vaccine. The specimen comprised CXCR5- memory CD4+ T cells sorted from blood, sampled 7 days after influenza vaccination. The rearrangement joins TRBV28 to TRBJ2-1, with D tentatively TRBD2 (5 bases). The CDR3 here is CASSRTPGEQFF. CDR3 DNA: TGTGCCAGCAGCCGGACTCCTGGTGAGCAGTTCTTC.